This T cell receptor beta chain originates from a study of T cell repertoires in cytomegalovirus infection. Across the study: As its CMV epitopes, the study selected recently identified HLA-C-restricted and well-studied HLA-B-restricted targets. Public TCR beta signatures were indicative of both CMV infection and a matching HLA type.

As to this clonotype: Antigen specificity is unknown. A much larger clone differs by one base, so this may be a read error.

TCRdb independently ran MiXCR on the reads; one entry per CDR3 protein. The table records some 500,000 distinct CDR3 sequences, 30% to 40% of them present only once. CDR1 is MNHEY, CDR2 SMNVEV, per germline (reference sequence). The ends lost 6 bases at V and 1 base at J; junction bases unmatched: 2. The CDR3 sequence is 14 residues long. Notes on the study in general: The study identified carriers of CMV plus the relevant HLA from cumulative public TCR beta family frequency. Across the ex vivo response, the dominant clonotypes were HLA-C-restricted CMV-specific TCR beta clonotypes.

The chain links TRBV27 to TRBJ2-5; 10 positions agree with TRBD2. The TCR was taken from a human donor in good health (CMV status not recorded). Some clones in this sample may be carry-over from other donors' samples. The material sequenced was cultured PBMCs, taken from culture after CMV antigen stimulation. The CDR3 DNA follows: TGTGCCAGCAGACTAGCGGGGACCCAAGAGACCCAGTACTTC. This gives the protein CASRLAGTQETQYF.